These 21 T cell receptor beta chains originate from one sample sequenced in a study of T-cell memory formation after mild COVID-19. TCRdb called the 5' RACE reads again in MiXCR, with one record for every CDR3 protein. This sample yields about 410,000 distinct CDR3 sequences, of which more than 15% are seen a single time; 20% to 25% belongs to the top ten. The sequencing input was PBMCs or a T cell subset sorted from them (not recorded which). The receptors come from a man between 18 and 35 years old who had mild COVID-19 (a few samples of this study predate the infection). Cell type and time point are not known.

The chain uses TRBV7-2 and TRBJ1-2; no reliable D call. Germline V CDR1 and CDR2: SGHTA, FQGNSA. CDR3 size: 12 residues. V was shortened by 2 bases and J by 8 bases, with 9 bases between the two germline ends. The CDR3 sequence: CASSLRSVGYTF. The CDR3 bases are TGTGCCAGCAGCTTAAGGAGCGTAGGCTACACCTTC.

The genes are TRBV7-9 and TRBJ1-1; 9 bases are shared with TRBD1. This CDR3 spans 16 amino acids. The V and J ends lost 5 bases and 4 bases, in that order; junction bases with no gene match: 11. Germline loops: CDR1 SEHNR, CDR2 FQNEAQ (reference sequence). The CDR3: CASSLTGTGLITEAFF. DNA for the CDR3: TGTGCCAGCAGCCTAACGGGGACAGGGCTCATCACTGAAGCTTTCTTT.

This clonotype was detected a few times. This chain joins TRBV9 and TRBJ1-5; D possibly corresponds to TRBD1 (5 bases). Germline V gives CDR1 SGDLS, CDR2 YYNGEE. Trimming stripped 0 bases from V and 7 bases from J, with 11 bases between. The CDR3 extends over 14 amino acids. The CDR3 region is CASSVGQGEQPQHF. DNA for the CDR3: TGTGCCAGCAGCGTAGGGCAGGGAGAACAGCCCCAGCATTTT.

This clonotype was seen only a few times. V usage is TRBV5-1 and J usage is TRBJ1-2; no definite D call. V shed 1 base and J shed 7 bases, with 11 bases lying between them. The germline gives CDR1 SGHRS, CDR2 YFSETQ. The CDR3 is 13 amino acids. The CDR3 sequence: CASSLTHKLGYTF. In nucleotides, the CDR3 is TGCGCCAGCAGCTTGACCCACAAACTTGGCTACACCTTC.

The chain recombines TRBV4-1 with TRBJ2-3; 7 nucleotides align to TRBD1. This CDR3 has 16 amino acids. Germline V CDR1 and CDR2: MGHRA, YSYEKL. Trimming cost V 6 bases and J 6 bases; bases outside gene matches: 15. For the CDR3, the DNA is TGCGCCAGCAGATCCTCCGAGACAGGGCGATATGATACGCAGTATTTT. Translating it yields CASRSSETGRYDTQYF.

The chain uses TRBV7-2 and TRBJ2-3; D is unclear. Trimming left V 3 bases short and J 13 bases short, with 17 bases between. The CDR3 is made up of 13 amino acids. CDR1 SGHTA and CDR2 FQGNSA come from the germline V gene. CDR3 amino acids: CASSFDAMRTKYF. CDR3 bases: TGTGCCAGCAGCTTTGATGCGATGCGGACGAAGTATTTT.

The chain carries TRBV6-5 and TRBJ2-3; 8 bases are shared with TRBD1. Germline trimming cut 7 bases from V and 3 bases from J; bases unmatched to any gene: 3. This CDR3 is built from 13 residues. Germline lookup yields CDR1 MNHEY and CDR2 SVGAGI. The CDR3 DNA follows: TGTGCCAGCAACTACAGGGGGACAGATACGCAGTATTTT. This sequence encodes CASNYRGTDTQYF.

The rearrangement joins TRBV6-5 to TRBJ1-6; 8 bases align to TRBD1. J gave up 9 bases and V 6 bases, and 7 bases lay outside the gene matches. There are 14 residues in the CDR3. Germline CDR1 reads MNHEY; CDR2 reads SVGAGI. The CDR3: CASRFRGRGSPLHF. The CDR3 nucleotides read TGTGCCAGCAGGTTCAGGGGGCGAGGTTCACCCCTCCACTTT.

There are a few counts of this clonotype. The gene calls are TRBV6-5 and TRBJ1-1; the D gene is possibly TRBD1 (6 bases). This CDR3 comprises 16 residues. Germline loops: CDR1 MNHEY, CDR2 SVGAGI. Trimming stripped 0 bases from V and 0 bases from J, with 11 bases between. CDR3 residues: CASSYSSGQMNTEAFF. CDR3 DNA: TGTGCCAGCAGTTACTCGTCAGGACAGATGAACACTGAAGCTTTCTTT.

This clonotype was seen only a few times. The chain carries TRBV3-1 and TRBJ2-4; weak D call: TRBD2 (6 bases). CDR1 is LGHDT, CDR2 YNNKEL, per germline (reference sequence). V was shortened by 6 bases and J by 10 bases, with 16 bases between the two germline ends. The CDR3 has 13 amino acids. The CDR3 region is CASRPGTPTIQYF. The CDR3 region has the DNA TGTGCCAGCAGACCTGGGACTCCCACAATTCAGTACTTC.

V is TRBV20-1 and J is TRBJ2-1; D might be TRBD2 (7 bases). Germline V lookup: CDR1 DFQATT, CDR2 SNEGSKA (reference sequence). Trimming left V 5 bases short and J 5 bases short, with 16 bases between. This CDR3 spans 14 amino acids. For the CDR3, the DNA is TGCAGTGCTCGACTAGCCGGGGGCCACAATGAGCAGTTCTTC. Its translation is CSARLAGGHNEQFF.

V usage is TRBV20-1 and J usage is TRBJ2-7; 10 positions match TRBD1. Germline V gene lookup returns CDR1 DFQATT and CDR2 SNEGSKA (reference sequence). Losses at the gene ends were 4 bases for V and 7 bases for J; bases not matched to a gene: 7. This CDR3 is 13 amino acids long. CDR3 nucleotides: TGCAGTGCTATTAGACAGGGGGCTGCGGAGCAGTACTTC. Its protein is CSAIRQGAAEQYF.

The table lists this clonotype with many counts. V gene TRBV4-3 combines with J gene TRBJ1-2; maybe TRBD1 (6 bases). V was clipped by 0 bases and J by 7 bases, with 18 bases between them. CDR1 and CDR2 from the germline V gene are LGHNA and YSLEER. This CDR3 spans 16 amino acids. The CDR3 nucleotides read TGCGCCAGCAGCCAAGATCTGGGGGGCGTTCTCTCTGGCTACACCTTC. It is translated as CASSQDLGGVLSGYTF.

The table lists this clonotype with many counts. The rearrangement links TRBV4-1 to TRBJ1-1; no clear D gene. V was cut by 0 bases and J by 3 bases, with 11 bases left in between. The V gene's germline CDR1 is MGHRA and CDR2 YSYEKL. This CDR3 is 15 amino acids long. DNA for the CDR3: TGCGCCAGCAGCCAAGAGGTGACCGGGGACACTGAAGCTTTCTTT. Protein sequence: CASSQEVTGDTEAFF.

The CDR3 nucleotides read TGTGCCAGCAGTGTGCTCGCGTGGGCGGAGACCCAGTACTTC. Its protein is CASSVLAWAETQYF. The chain has TRBV2 and TRBJ2-5; D gene unclear. The CDR3 has 14 residues. From germline, CDR1 is SNHLY and CDR2 FYNNEI. The V gene lost 4 bases and the J gene lost 5 bases, with 14 bases spanning the gap.

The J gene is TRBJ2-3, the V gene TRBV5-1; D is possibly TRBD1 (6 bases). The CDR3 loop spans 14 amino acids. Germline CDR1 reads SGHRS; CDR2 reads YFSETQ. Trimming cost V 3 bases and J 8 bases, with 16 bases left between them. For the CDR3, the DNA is TGCGCCAGCAGCTCAGGGGCTTCGGAAGGTACGCAGTATTTT. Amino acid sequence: CASSSGASEGTQYF.

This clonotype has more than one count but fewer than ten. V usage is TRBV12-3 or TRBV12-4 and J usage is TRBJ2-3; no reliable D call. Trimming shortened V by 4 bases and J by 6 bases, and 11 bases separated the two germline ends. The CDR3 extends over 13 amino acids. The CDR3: CASSSTTGDTQYF. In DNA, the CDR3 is TGTGCCAGCAGTTCTACAACTGGGGATACGCAGTATTTT.

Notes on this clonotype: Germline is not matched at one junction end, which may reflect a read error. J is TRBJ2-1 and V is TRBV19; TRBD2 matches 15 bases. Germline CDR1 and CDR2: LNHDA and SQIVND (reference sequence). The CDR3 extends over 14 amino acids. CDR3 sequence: CASRGSGLAGGKLF. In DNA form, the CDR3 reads TGTGCCAGTAGGGGATCGGGACTAGCGGGGGGTAAACTCTTC.

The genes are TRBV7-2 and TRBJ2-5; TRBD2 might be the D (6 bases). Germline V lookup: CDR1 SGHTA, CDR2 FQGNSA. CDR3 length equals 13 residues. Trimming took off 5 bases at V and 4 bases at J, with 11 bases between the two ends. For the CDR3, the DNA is TGTGCCAGCAGCCGAACTAGCCTAGAGACCCAGTACTTC. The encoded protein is CASSRTSLETQYF.

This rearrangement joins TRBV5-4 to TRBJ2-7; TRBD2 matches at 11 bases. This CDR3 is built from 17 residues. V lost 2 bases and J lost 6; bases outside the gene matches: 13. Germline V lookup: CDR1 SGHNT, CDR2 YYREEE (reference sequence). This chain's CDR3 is CASSFSSGGLLYGEQYF. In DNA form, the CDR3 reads TGTGCCAGCAGCTTCTCTAGCGGGGGGTTGCTTTATGGCGAGCAGTACTTC.

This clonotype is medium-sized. CDR3: CASSYTSTDTQYF. Here the CDR3 DNA reads TGTGCCAGCAGCTACACTAGCACAGATACGCAGTATTTT. V usage is TRBV7-6 and J usage is TRBJ2-3; D is unclear. This CDR3 is built from 13 residues. V lost 4 bases and J 0 bases, leaving 5 bases between the germline ends. Germline V gives CDR1 SGHVS, CDR2 FNYEAQ.